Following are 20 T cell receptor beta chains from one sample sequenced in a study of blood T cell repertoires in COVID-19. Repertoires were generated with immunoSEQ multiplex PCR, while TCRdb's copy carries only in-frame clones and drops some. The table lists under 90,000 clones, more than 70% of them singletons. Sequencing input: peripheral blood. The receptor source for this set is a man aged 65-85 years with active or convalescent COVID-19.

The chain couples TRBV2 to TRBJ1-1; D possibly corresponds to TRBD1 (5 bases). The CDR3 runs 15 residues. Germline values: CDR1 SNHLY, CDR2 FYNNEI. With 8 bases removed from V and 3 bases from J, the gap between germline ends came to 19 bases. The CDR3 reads CASRSELDRDTEAFF. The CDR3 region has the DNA TGTGCCAGCCGAAGCGAGCTAGACAGAGACACTGAAGCTTTCTTT.

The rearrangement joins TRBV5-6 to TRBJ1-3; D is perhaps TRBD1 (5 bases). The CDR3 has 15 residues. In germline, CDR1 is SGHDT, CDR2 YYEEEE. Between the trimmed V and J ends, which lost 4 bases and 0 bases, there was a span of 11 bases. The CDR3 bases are TGTGCCAGCAGCCAGGGCTCTTACTCTGGAAACACCATATATTTT. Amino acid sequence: CASSQGSYSGNTIYF. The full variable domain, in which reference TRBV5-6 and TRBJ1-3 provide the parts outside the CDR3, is DAGVTQSPTHLIKTRGQQVTLRCSPKSGHDTVSWYQQALGQGPQFIFQYYEEEERQRGNFPDRFSGHQFPNYSSELNVNALLLGDSALYLCASSQGSYSGNTIYFGEGSWLTVV.

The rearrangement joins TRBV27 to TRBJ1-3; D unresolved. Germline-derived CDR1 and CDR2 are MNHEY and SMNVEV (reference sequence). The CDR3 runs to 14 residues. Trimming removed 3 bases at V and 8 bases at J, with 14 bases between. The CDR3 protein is CASSFLSHLDTIYF. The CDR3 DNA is TGTGCCAGCAGTTTCTTGAGCCACCTTGACACCATATATTTT.

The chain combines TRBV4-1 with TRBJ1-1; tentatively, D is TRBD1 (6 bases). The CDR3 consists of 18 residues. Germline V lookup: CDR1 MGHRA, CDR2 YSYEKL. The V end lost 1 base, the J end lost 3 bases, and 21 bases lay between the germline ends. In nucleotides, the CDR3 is TGCGCCAGCAGCCAAGTTCAGGGGATCGGCATGAGGGACACTGAAGCTTTCTTT. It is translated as CASSQVQGIGMRDTEAFF.

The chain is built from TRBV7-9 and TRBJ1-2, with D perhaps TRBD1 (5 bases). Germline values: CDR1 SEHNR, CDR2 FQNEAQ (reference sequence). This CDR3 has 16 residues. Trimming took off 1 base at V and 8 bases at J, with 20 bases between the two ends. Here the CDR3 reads CASSLVSQGRLGGYTF. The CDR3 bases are TGTGCCAGCAGCTTAGTATCCCAGGGAAGGTTGGGCGGCTACACCTTC.

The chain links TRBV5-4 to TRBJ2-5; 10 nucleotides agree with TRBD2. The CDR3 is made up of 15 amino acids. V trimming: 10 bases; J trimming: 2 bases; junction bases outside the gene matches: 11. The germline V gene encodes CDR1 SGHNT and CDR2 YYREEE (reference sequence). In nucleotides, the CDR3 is TGTGCCCTCGGGAGCGGGGGGGCCCTGCAAGAGACCCAGTACTTC. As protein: CALGSGGALQETQYF.

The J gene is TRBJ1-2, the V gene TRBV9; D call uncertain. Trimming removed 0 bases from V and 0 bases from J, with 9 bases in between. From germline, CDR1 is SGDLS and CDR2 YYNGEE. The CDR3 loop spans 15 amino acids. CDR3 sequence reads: CASSVGAGPNYGYTF. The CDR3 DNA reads TGTGCCAGCAGCGTAGGAGCGGGCCCTAACTATGGCTACACCTTC. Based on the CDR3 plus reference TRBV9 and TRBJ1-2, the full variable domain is DSGVTQTPKHLITATGQRVTLRCSPRSGDLSVYWYQQSLDQGLQFLIQYYNGEERAKGNILERFSAQQFPDLHSELNLSSLELGDSALYFCASSVGAGPNYGYTFGSGTRLTVV.

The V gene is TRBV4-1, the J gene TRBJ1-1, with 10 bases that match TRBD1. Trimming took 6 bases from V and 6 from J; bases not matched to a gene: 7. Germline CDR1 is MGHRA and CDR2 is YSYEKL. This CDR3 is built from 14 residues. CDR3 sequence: CASRPGQGNAEAFF. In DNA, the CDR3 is TGCGCCAGCAGGCCGGGACAGGGGAATGCTGAAGCTTTCTTT.

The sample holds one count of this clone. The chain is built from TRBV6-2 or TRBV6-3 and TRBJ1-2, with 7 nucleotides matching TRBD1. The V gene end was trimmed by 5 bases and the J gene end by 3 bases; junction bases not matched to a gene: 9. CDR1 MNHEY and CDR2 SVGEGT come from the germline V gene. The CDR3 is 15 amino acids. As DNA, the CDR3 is TGTGCCAGCAGTGAGGAATTGGGACAGCACTATGGCTACACCTTC. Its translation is CASSEELGQHYGYTF.

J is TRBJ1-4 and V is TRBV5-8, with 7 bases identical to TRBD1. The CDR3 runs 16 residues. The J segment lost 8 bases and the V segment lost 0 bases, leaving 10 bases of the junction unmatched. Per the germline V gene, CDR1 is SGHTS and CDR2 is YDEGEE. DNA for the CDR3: TGTGCCAGCAGCTTGGGGGACAGTGCCTTTGGAGAAAAACTGTTTTTT. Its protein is CASSLGDSAFGEKLFF.

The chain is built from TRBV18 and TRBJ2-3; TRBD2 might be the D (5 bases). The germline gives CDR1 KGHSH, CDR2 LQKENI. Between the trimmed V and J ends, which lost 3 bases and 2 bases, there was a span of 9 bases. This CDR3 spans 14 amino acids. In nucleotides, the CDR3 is TGTGCCAGCTCACCGGGGAGAGCCACAGATACGCAGTATTTT. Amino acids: CASSPGRATDTQYF.

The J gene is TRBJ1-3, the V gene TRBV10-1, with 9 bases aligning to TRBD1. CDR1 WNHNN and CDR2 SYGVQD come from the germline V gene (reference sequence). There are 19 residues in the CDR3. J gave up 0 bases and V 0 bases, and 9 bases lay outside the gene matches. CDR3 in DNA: TGCGCCAGCAGTGAGTCCTCCGGGACAGGGCAATCCTCTGGAAACACCATATATTTT. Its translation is CASSESSGTGQSSGNTIYF.

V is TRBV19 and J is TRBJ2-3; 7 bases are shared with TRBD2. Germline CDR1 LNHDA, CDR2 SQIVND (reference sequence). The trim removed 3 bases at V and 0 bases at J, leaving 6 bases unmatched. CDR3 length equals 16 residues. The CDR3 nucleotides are TGTGCCAGTAGTATCCGGGAGGCGCCTAGCACAGATACGCAGTATTTT. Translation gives CASSIREAPSTDTQYF.

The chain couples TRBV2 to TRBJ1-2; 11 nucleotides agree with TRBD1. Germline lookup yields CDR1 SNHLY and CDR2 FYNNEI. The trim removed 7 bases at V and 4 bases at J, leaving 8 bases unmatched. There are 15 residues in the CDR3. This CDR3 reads CASTRTGTGGYGYTF. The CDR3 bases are TGTGCCAGCACCAGAACCGGGACAGGGGGCTATGGCTACACCTTC.

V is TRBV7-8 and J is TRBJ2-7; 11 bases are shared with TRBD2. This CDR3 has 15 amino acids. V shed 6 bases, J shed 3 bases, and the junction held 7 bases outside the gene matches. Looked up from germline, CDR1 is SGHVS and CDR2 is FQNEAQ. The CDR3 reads CASSSGTSGFYEQYF. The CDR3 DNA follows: TGTGCCAGCAGTTCCGGGACTAGCGGTTTCTACGAGCAGTACTTC.

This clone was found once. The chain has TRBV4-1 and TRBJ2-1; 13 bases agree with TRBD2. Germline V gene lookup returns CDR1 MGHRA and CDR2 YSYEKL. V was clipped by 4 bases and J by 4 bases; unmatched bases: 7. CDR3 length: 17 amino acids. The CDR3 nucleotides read TGCGCCAGCAGCCGAGGACTAGCGGGGGCCCTTTACAATGAGCAGTTCTTC. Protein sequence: CASSRGLAGALYNEQFF.

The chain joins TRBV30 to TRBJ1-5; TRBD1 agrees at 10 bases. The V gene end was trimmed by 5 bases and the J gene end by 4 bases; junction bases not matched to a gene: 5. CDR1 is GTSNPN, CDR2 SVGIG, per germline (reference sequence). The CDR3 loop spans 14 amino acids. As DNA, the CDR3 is TGTGCCTGGGGTGACAGGGGGCCGAATCAGCCCCAGCATTTT. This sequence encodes CAWGDRGPNQPQHF. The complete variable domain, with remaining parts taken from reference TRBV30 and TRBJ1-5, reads SQTIHQWPATLVQPVGSPLSLECTVEGTSNPNLYWYRQAAGRGLQLLFYSVGIGQISSEVPQNLSASRPQDRQFILSSKKLLLSDSGFYLCAWGDRGPNQPQHFGDGTRLSIL.

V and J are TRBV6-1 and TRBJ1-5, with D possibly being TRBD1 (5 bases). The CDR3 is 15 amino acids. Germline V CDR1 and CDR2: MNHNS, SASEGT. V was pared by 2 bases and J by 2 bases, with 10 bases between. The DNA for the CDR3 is TGTGCCAGCAGTGAACCGGGGGTGGGCAATCAGCCCCAGCATTTT. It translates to CASSEPGVGNQPQHF.

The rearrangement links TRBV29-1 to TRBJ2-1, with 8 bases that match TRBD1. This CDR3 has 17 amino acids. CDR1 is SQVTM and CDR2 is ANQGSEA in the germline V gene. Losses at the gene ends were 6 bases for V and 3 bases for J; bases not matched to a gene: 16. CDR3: CSVPPNPGTGDYNEQFF. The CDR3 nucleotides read TGCAGCGTCCCGCCCAACCCCGGGACAGGAGACTACAATGAGCAGTTCTTC.

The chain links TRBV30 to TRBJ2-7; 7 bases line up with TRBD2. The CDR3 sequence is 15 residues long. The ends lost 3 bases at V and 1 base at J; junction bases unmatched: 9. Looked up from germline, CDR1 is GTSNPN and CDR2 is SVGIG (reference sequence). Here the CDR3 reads CAWRKGRAFSYEQYF. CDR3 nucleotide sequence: TGTGCCTGGAGAAAAGGGAGGGCCTTTTCCTACGAGCAGTACTTC. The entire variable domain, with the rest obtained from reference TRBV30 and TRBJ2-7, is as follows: SQTIHQWPATLVQPVGSPLSLECTVEGTSNPNLYWYRQAAGRGLQLLFYSVGIGQISSEVPQNLSASRPQDRQFILSSKKLLLSDSGFYLCAWRKGRAFSYEQYFGPGTRLTVT.